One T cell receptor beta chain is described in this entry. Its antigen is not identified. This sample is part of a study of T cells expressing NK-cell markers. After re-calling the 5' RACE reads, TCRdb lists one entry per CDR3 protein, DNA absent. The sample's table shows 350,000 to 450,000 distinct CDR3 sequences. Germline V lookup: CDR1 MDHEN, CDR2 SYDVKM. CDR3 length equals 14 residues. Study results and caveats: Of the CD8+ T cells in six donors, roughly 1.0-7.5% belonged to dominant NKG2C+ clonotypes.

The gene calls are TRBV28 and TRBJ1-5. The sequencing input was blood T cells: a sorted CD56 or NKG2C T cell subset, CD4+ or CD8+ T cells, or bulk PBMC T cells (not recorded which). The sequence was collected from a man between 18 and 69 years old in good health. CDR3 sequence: CASRTEYSNQPQHF.